The 8 T cell receptor beta chains reported below all come from one sample, sequenced in a study of post-analysis software for immune sequencing data. Unique molecular identifiers tagged the TCR beta cDNA libraries. TCRdb reprocessed the PCR reads with MiXCR, giving one entry per CDR3 protein. The sample lists 160,000 or so distinct CDR3 sequences, about 36% occurring once. The sample in question was blood, obtained after autologous hematopoietic stem cell transplantation. The receptors stem from a girl aged 10-17 years with multiple sclerosis.

V is TRBV20-1 and J is TRBJ2-1; no clear D. V was clipped by 8 bases and J by 1 base, with 12 bases between them. This CDR3 comprises 13 residues. CDR1 is DFQATT, CDR2 SNEGSKA, per germline (reference sequence). The CDR3 reads CSTERDSYNEQFF. The CDR3 region has the DNA TGCAGTACTGAAAGGGATTCCTACAATGAGCAGTTCTTC.

In nucleotides, the CDR3 is TGTGCCAGCGGGGGACAGATCTCCTTAAGCAATCAGCCCCAGCATTTT. Protein: CASGGQISLSNQPQHF. The genes are TRBV28 and TRBJ1-5; 7 bases line up with TRBD1. With V trimmed by 8 bases and J by 1 base, 11 bases remained unmatched. The CDR3 runs 16 residues. Germline loops: CDR1 MDHEN, CDR2 SYDVKM.

This clonotype was observed many times. The chain is built from TRBV9 and TRBJ2-7; tentative D call: TRBD2 (7 bases). Trimming removed 0 bases from V and 7 bases from J, with 11 bases in between. CDR1 is SGDLS and CDR2 is YYNGEE in the germline V gene. The CDR3 has 13 amino acids. Here the CDR3 reads CASSVGEGGEQYF. Written as DNA, the CDR3 is TGTGCCAGCAGCGTAGGGGAGGGGGGAGAGCAGTACTTC. Complete variable domain (other parts from reference TRBV9 and TRBJ2-7): DSGVTQTPKHLITATGQRVTLRCSPRSGDLSVYWYQQSLDQGLQFLIQYYNGEERAKGNILERFSAQQFPDLHSELNLSSLELGDSALYFCASSVGEGGEQYFGPGTRLTVT.

The CDR3 DNA is TGTGCCACCAGCAGATCTCGGGGCCAAAACATTCAGTACTTC. Its translation is CATSRSRGQNIQYF. The rearrangement joins TRBV15 to TRBJ2-4; D is perhaps TRBD1 or TRBD2 (5 bases each). This CDR3 contains 14 residues. V was pared by 2 bases and J by 5 bases, with 10 bases between. Germline CDR1 LNHNV, CDR2 YYDKDF (reference sequence).

The V and J genes are TRBV4-1 and TRBJ2-5; D unresolved. The CDR3 loop spans 15 amino acids. Germline CDR1 and CDR2: MGHRA and YSYEKL. Between the trimmed V and J ends, which lost 0 bases and 0 bases, there was a span of 8 bases. CDR3 coding DNA: TGCGCCAGCAGCCAAGATGAGGCGGACCAAGAGACCCAGTACTTC. This encodes CASSQDEADQETQYF.

The chain employs TRBV10-3 and TRBJ1-2, with no clear D. Germline V gene lookup returns CDR1 ENHRY and CDR2 SYGVKD. The CDR3 totals 14 residues. The V end was cut by 11 bases, the J end by 0 bases, with 16 bases between. CDR3 in DNA: TGTGCCGTGGGTGCGGCACTCTCTAACTATGGCTACACCTTC. It encodes CAVGAALSNYGYTF.

The chain is built from TRBV29-1 and TRBJ1-1, with D possibly being TRBD1 (5 bases). The CDR3 loop spans 12 amino acids. The germline gives CDR1 SQVTM, CDR2 ANQGSEA. With 5 bases removed from V and 5 bases from J, the gap between germline ends came to 12 bases. CDR3 region: CSVYGTGTEAFF. The CDR3 DNA reads as TGCAGCGTTTATGGGACGGGGACTGAAGCTTTCTTT.

The CDR3 nucleotides read TGCAGTGCTAGAGATGTGTTTGGGGACACTGAAGCTTTCTTT. Its translation: CSARDVFGDTEAFF. The V call is TRBV20-1, the J call TRBJ1-1, with D unresolved. Germline values: CDR1 DFQATT, CDR2 SNEGSKA (reference sequence). There are 14 residues in the CDR3. Trimming took off 0 bases at V and 3 bases at J, with 11 bases between the two ends.